Included here is one T cell receptor beta chain sequence, with context. Its antigen target is currently unknown. The record has no base qualities; no much larger clone is one base away. This record belongs to a study of blood T cell repertoires in COVID-19 (TCRdb year 2020). Concerning the study at large: Samples covering the acute and convalescent phases of COVID-19 were provided by collaborators in the United States, Italy and Spain. The material from the prospective study consisted of cDNA or gDNA derived from T cells, B-cell-depleted T cells, or PBMCs. The dataset comprised deeply sampled blood TCRbeta repertoires from subjects exposed to, actively infected with, or recovered from COVID-19. The repertoires were released in a freely available public database meant as a resource for research on the immune response to SARS-CoV-2. The samples were drawn from the first 160 participants of the ongoing ImmuneRACE study and from 1,254 subjects provided by 6 global collaborators. Nearly every sample came with metadata listing a de-identified subject ID, COVID-19 status, age in years and sex. HLA class I and class II types, where available, came from metadata supplied by the sample provider rather than from assay-based typing. Overall study outcomes, separate from this receptor: The amount of clinical and demographic metadata varied by source and participant and was provided uncurated.

The immunoSEQ Assay, a bias-controlled multiplex PCR, was used to amplify TCRbeta CDR3 regions from genomic DNA. The paper's processing steps were these. The number of nucleated cells in each sample was estimated by amplification of reference gene primers within the assay. To quantify the absolute abundance of each unique TCRbeta CDR3 rearrangement, sequence reads were collapsed and filtered. Productive Simpson clonality was computed per sample as the square root of Simpson's diversity index over productive rearrangements. Here the immuneACCESS table is served through TCRdb, limited to in-frame sequences with V and J called. Missing clones are a known gap in these copies; in checked studies unresolved V genes cover under half, and the rest lacks a known reason. V and J calls and clone size are given by that table; D and trimming were obtained from the DNA. Counted in this sample were about 220,000 clones; 87% of them appeared once. 2% to 3% of the sample comes from the top ten.

In the prospective study, participants were roughly 18 to 89 years old, resided in approximately 22 geographic areas of the United States, and were enrolled through a virtual design. To assign participants to cohorts, the prospective study relied on clinical history that participants themselves reported in a screening survey and a study questionnaire. Mobile phlebotomists in the prospective study collected whole blood, serum and a nasopharyngeal or oropharyngeal swab from every participant. Over a roughly two-month period, participants in the prospective study had the option of providing additional blood draws and questionnaires. Prospective study blood samples were shipped either frozen or at room temperature before DNA extraction. Material: PBMCs or T cells enriched from blood (not recorded which). The sequence was collected from a woman aged 25 to 45 with acute COVID-19.

The CDR3 here reads CASSPGQTGELFF. The sequence in DNA is TGCGCCAGCAGCCCGGGACAGACCGGGGAGCTGTTTTTT. The receptor chain draws on TRBV5-1 and TRBJ2-2; TRBD1 matches 7 bases in the middle. CDR1 is given as SGHRS and CDR2 as YFSETQ, both from the germline V gene. Relative to germline, V is missing 4 bases and J is missing 5 bases, with 2 bases of the junction outside any gene match. From its cysteine to its phenylalanine, the CDR3 spans 13 amino acids. Only the CDR3 part of the read is kept: 39 bases, read in frame from the first base.